The 25 T cell receptor beta chains below were found in one sample sequenced in a study of blood T cell repertoires in COVID-19 (dated by TCRdb to the early 2020s). Library preparation employed the immunoSEQ multiplex PCR assay. Entries here come from immuneACCESS through TCRdb and include only in-frame sequences with V and J called. Some clones fail to appear in such tables; in the studies checked, an unresolved V gene covers under half of the shortfall, and the cause of the remainder is unknown. The sample records about 240,000 clones, roughly nine tenths of which are singletons. Around 6.5% of the sample rests with the top ten. The sample comprised peripheral blood. These receptors were obtained from a man aged 55 to 69 with acute or convalescent COVID-19.

The chain is built from TRBV27 and TRBJ1-1, with D tentatively TRBD1 (5 bases). CDR3 length equals 19 residues. CDR1 is MNHEY, CDR2 SMNVEV, per germline (reference sequence). V was trimmed by 5 bases and J by 1 base, leaving 26 bases between them. The CDR3 is CASSPTRGGVPRSNTEAFF. The DNA for the CDR3 is TGTGCCAGCAGTCCTACGCGGGGAGGGGTACCTAGATCGAACACTGAAGCTTTCTTT.

V is TRBV28 and J is TRBJ2-5; perhaps TRBD1 as D (6 bases). Germline loops: CDR1 MDHEN, CDR2 SYDVKM. V lost 3 bases to trimming and J lost 1 base, with 21 bases between them. The CDR3 runs 18 residues. CDR3 nucleotides: TGTGCCAGCAGTTTTAATACATTAGGGGGAATGGGCCAAGAGACCCAGTACTTC. This translates into CASSFNTLGGMGQETQYF.

CDR3 DNA: TGTGCCAGCAGCTCCCCTGGGACAGGGGTAGCCTATAATTCACCCCTCCACTTT. Protein product: CASSSPGTGVAYNSPLHF. V usage is TRBV11-2 and J usage is TRBJ1-6; TRBD1 agrees at 10 bases. The CDR3 totals 18 residues. Germline V gene lookup returns CDR1 SGHAT and CDR2 FQNNGV. J was trimmed by 2 bases and V by 4 bases; bases with no gene match: 8.

Points on this clone: The identical CDR3 is also encoded by other nucleotide sequences in the sample. The chain combines TRBV29-1 with TRBJ2-7, with 7 positions matching TRBD1. V lost 2 bases, J lost 2 bases, and 3 bases stayed unmatched. Germline values: CDR1 SQVTM, CDR2 ANQGSEA. The CDR3 length is 13 residues. CDR3 sequence (DNA): TGCAGCGTTGAACTTACAGGGGCCTACGAGCAGTACTTC. It is translated as CSVELTGAYEQYF.

J is TRBJ2-7 and V is TRBV20-1; tentatively, D is TRBD1 (5 bases). Germline lookup yields CDR1 DFQATT and CDR2 SNEGSKA (reference sequence). The CDR3 sequence is 14 residues long. The ends were cut back, 3 bases at V and 0 bases at J, with 12 bases in the middle. The CDR3, as DNA: TGCAGTGCTAGTGGGCAGGGTCTCTCCTACGAGCAGTACTTC. Translating it yields CSASGQGLSYEQYF.

This chain connects TRBV28 to TRBJ1-4; 7 nucleotides align to TRBD1. V shed 6 bases, J shed 8 bases, and the junction held 12 bases outside the gene matches. The CDR3 covers 15 residues. CDR1 is MDHEN, CDR2 SYDVKM, per germline. CDR3 in amino acids: CASRRRQGGGEKLFF. DNA of the CDR3: TGTGCCAGCAGACGAAGACAGGGTGGAGGGGAAAAACTGTTTTTT.

The chain links TRBV28 to TRBJ2-7; a weak D match, TRBD1 (5 bases). CDR1 MDHEN and CDR2 SYDVKM come from the germline V gene. The V end was cut by 4 bases, the J end by 3 bases, with 19 bases between. The CDR3 consists of 16 residues. CDR3 region: CASSSTGYYPYYEQYF. The CDR3 nucleotides read TGTGCCAGCAGTTCCACAGGTTATTATCCCTACTACGAGCAGTACTTC. The full variable domain, its missing parts supplied by reference TRBV28 and TRBJ2-7, is DVKVTQSSRYLVKRTGEKVFLECVQDMDHENMFWYRQDPGLGLRLIYFSYDVKMKEKGDIPEGYSVSREKKERFSLILESASTNQTSMYLCASSSTGYYPYYEQYFGPGTRLTVT.

The chain employs TRBV19 and TRBJ2-1; 7 positions match TRBD2. This CDR3 is built from 14 residues. The germline V gene encodes CDR1 LNHDA and CDR2 SQIVND (reference sequence). With 5 bases clipped from V and 7 bases from J, the junction kept 8 bases outside the gene matches. The CDR3 spells CASSWLADSNEQFF. The DNA for the CDR3 is TGTGCCAGTAGTTGGCTAGCGGACTCTAATGAGCAGTTCTTC.

The V gene is TRBV27, the J gene TRBJ1-4; 9 positions match TRBD1. CDR1 MNHEY and CDR2 SMNVEV come from the germline V gene (reference sequence). The CDR3 consists of 15 residues. The V segment lost 5 bases and the J segment 13 bases; nucleotides outside the gene matches: 14. The CDR3: CASSNGLQGAEGLFF. The CDR3 region has the DNA TGTGCCAGCAGTAACGGGCTACAGGGGGCTGAGGGACTGTTTTTT.

The chain uses TRBV9 and TRBJ2-1; D is ambiguous. The CDR3 is 16 residues long. With 0 bases removed from V and 0 bases from J, the gap between germline ends came to 10 bases. In germline, CDR1 is SGDLS, CDR2 YYNGEE. This CDR3 reads CASSVDPGSSYNEQFF. The CDR3 nucleotides are TGTGCCAGCAGCGTAGATCCGGGTAGCTCCTACAATGAGCAGTTCTTC.

This rearrangement joins TRBV6-1 to TRBJ2-2; TRBD2 matches at 11 bases. The CDR3 is 16 amino acids. The V segment lost 2 bases and the J segment 2 bases; nucleotides outside the gene matches: 1. CDR1 and CDR2 (germline): MNHNS, SASEGT. CDR3 in amino acids: CASSELAGGNTGELFF. The CDR3 bases are TGTGCCAGCAGTGAACTAGCGGGAGGAAACACCGGGGAGCTGTTTTTT.

CDR3 sequence: CASSSLDRAYEQYF. The CDR3 region has the DNA TGTGCCAGCAGTTCTCTGGACAGGGCCTACGAGCAGTACTTC. The chain has TRBV27 and TRBJ2-7, with TRBD1 matching over 8 bases. Germline assignment: CDR1 MNHEY and CDR2 SMNVEV (reference sequence). The CDR3 length is 14 residues. V gave up 4 bases and J gave up 2 bases; unmatched junction bases: 4.

V and J are TRBV16 and TRBJ2-7; maybe TRBD1 (5 bases). This CDR3 region has 13 residues. Germline V gene data show CDR1 as KGHSY and CDR2 as FQNENV. V shed 4 bases and J shed 5 bases, with 12 bases lying between them. The DNA of the CDR3 is TGTGCCAGCAGCCCTCGGACAAGGAACGAGCAGTACTTC. It is translated as CASSPRTRNEQYF. Filled out from reference TRBV16 and TRBJ2-7, the complete variable domain reads GEEVAQTPKHLVRGEGQKAKLYCAPIKGHSYVFWYQQVLKNEFKFLISFQNENVFDETGMPKERFSAKCLPNSPCSLEIQATKLEDSAVYFCASSPRTRNEQYFGPGTRLTVT.

This clone occurred a few times. CDR3 nucleotides: TGTGCCAGTAGTATACCCAATTACACCGGGGAGCTGTTTTTT. Protein product: CASSIPNYTGELFF. The chain has TRBV19 and TRBJ2-2; D not certain. There are 14 residues in the CDR3. Germline lookup yields CDR1 LNHDA and CDR2 SQIVND (reference sequence). The V end was cut by 2 bases, the J end by 3 bases, with 7 bases between.

The chain carries TRBV29-1 and TRBJ1-3; 8 nucleotides align to TRBD1. Germline assignment: CDR1 SQVTM and CDR2 ANQGSEA. The CDR3 runs to 14 residues. V dropped 8 bases and J dropped 4; count of bases not matched to a gene: 10. CDR3 loop: CSLTIQGGGNTIYF. The CDR3 nucleotides are TGCAGCTTAACGATACAGGGGGGCGGAAACACCATATATTTT.

This clone has only a few counts. The genes are TRBV2 and TRBJ2-5, with D perhaps matching TRBD1 (6 bases). Germline CDR1 SNHLY, CDR2 FYNNEI. The CDR3 runs 13 residues. Trimming took off 7 bases at V and 0 bases at J, with 9 bases between the two ends. CDR3 coding DNA: TGTGCCAGCACTAGGGACAACCAAGAGACCCAGTACTTC. Translated: CASTRDNQETQYF.

The chain uses TRBV24-1 and TRBJ1-5; 7 positions agree with TRBD1. The CDR3 has 14 residues. With V trimmed by 5 bases and J by 4 bases, 4 bases remained unmatched. Germline V gene data show CDR1 as KGHDR and CDR2 as SFDVKD. CDR3 sequence: CATSGGRGNQPQHF. The CDR3, as DNA: TGTGCCACCAGTGGGGGCAGGGGGAATCAGCCCCAGCATTTT.

The chain joins TRBV7-9 to TRBJ1-1; TRBD1 might be the D (6 bases). This CDR3 contains 14 residues. Trimming took off 5 bases at V and 3 bases at J, with 13 bases between the two ends. Germline V gene data show CDR1 as SEHNR and CDR2 as FQNEAQ (reference sequence). The CDR3 coding sequence is TGTGCCAGCAGCCTACAGGGTCTGGACACTGAAGCTTTCTTT. As protein: CASSLQGLDTEAFF.

On this clone itself: In the same sample, other DNA sequences code for this CDR3. V gene TRBV7-3 combines with J gene TRBJ2-5; 10 nucleotides agree with TRBD2. This CDR3 is 15 amino acids long. Losses at the gene ends were 2 bases for V and 4 bases for J; bases not matched to a gene: 4. The germline V gene encodes CDR1 SGHTA and CDR2 FQGTGA. This CDR3 is CASSLLAGVGETQYF. The CDR3 DNA reads as TGTGCCAGCAGCTTACTAGCGGGAGTAGGAGAGACCCAGTACTTC.

This chain links TRBV28 with TRBJ1-2; the match to TRBD1 covers 10 bases. The CDR3 covers 16 residues. Trimming removed 7 bases from V and 3 bases from J; junction bases left unmatched: 11. Germline V CDR1 and CDR2: MDHEN, SYDVKM. CDR3 bases: TGTGCCAGCACCCTCGGCGGGACAGGGGATTACTATGGCTACACCTTC. Its protein product is CASTLGGTGDYYGYTF.

The chain uses TRBV7-9 and TRBJ2-7; D is possibly TRBD1 (5 bases). V shed 2 bases and J shed 0 bases, with 11 bases lying between them. Germline CDR1 and CDR2: SEHNR and FQNEAQ (reference sequence). The CDR3 covers 15 residues. The CDR3 bases are TGTGCCAGCAGCTTATGGTCACAGGACTCCTACGAGCAGTACTTC. Encoded protein: CASSLWSQDSYEQYF. The whole variable domain, remainder taken from reference TRBV7-9 and TRBJ2-7, is DTGVSQNPRHKITKRGQNVTFRCDPISEHNRLYWYRQTLGQGPEFLTYFQNEAQLEKSRLLSDRFSAERPKGSFSTLEIQRTEQGDSAMYLCASSLWSQDSYEQYFGPGTRLTVT.

The rearrangement uses TRBV19 and TRBJ1-5, with a weak D call TRBD1 (6 bases). The CDR3 contains 14 residues. The germline V and J ends were trimmed by 3 bases and 4 bases, with 10 bases remaining between them. Germline CDR1 and CDR2: LNHDA and SQIVND (reference sequence). CDR3 nucleotide sequence: TGTGCCAGTAGTATGGGGGCACTAAATCAGCCCCAGCATTTT. It encodes CASSMGALNQPQHF.

The V gene is TRBV5-4, the J gene TRBJ2-7, with 7 bases fitting TRBD2. Germline CDR1 reads SGHNT; CDR2 reads YYREEE (reference sequence). This CDR3 is built from 14 residues. J lost 2 bases, V lost 4 bases, and 6 bases had no gene match. The CDR3 DNA follows: TGTGCCAGCAGCACGGGACTACCCCCCTACGAGCAGTACTTC. Amino acid sequence: CASSTGLPPYEQYF.

V gene TRBV5-4 combines with J gene TRBJ2-7, with a possible D match to TRBD1 (6 bases). V was cut by 4 bases and J by 0 bases, with 20 bases left in between. The CDR3 covers 17 residues. The germline gives CDR1 SGHNT, CDR2 YYREEE (reference sequence). The CDR3 region has the DNA TGTGCCAGCAGCCGGGGCGGACAGCAAACGATCTCCTACGAGCAGTACTTC. It yields the protein CASSRGGQQTISYEQYF. Full variable domain (missing parts from reference TRBV5-4 and TRBJ2-7): ETGVTQSPTHLIKTRGQQVTLRCSSQSGHNTVSWYQQALGQGPQFIFQYYREEENGRGNFPPRFSGLQFPNYSSELNVNALELDDSALYLCASSRGGQQTISYEQYFGPGTRLTVT.

This chain uses TRBV6-6 with TRBJ1-5; a possible D gene is TRBD1 (5 bases). CDR1 MNHNY and CDR2 SVGAGI come from the germline V gene (reference sequence). The V gene lost 6 bases and the J gene lost 0 bases, with 12 bases spanning the gap. This CDR3 is 15 amino acids long. The CDR3 spells CASSRGASSNQPQHF. The CDR3 DNA follows: TGTGCCAGCAGCCGCGGGGCCTCTAGCAATCAGCCCCAGCATTTT.